This T cell receptor (beta chain) appears in the sequencing data of a study of T cell responses to AZD1222 COVID-19 vaccine. Study at large: Pooling covered second doses at about 4 or about 12 weeks. Study-wide findings and caveats: Spike was spanned by vaccine-associated CD4 TCRs, which were dominant at 160-218 and 743-854. Spike-specific TCR breadth and depth both grew after two AZD1222 doses. The donor group comprised mostly white British people and more females; the analysis possibly underestimated clonal diversity.

CDR3 size: 16 residues. Per the germline V gene, CDR1 is SEHNR and CDR2 is FQNEAQ (reference sequence). With 5 bases removed from V and 3 bases from J, the gap between germline ends came to 17 bases. Using immunoSEQ multiplex PCR, the repertoire was profiled, and TCRdb retains in-frame clones only, with some absent. The data contain around 99,000 clones, roughly 90% of them singletons. Remarks on this clone: Its antigen remains unknown.

The clonotype originates from an adult in good health. The chain uses TRBV7-9 and TRBJ1-5; D gene uncertain. Sequencing was performed on peripheral blood, taken on day 0 of AZD1222 vaccination. The CDR3 nucleotides read TGTGCCAGCAGCCACGTCTCCATAAGGGACAATCAGCCCCAGCATTTT. Translated, it gives CASSHVSIRDNQPQHF.